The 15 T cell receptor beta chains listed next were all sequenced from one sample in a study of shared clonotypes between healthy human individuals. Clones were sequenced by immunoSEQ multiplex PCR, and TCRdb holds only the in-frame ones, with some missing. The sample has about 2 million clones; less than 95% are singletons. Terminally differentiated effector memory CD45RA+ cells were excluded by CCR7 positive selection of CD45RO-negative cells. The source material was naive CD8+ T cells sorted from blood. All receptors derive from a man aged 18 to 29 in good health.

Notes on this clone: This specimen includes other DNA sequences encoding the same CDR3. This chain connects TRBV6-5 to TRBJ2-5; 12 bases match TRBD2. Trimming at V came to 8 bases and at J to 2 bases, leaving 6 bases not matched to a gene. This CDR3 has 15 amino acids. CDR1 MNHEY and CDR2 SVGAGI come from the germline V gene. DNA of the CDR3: TGTGCCAGCTCACTAGCGGGGGGACTACAAGAGACCCAGTACTTC. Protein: CASSLAGGLQETQYF.

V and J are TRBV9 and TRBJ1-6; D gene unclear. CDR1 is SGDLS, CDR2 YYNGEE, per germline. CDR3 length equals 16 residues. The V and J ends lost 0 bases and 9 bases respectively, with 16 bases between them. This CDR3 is CASSVAGEGLASPLHF. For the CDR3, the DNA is TGTGCCAGCAGCGTAGCTGGGGAGGGTCTGGCTTCACCCCTCCACTTT. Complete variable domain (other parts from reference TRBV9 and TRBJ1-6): DSGVTQTPKHLITATGQRVTLRCSPRSGDLSVYWYQQSLDQGLQFLIQYYNGEERAKGNILERFSAQQFPDLHSELNLSSLELGDSALYFCASSVAGEGLASPLHFGNGTRLTVT.

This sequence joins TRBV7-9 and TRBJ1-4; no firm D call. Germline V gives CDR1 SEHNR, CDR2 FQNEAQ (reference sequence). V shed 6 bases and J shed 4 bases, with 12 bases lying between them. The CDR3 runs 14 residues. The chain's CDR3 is CASSQLQFNEKLFF. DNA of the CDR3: TGTGCCAGCAGTCAACTTCAGTTTAATGAAAAACTGTTTTTT. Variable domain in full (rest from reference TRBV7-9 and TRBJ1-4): DTGVSQNPRHKITKRGQNVTFRCDPISEHNRLYWYRQTLGQGPEFLTYFQNEAQLEKSRLLSDRFSAERPKGSFSTLEIQRTEQGDSAMYLCASSQLQFNEKLFFGSGTQLSVL.

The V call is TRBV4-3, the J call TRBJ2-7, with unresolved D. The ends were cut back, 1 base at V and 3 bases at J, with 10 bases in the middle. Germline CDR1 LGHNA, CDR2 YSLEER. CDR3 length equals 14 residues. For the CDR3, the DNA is TGCGCCAGCAGCCAAGCTCACTTCGACTACGAGCAGTACTTC. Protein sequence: CASSQAHFDYEQYF.

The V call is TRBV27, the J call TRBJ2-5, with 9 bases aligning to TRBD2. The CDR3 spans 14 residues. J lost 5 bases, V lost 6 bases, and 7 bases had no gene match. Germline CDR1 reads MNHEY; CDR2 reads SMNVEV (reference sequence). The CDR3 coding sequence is TGTGCCAGCAGCAGCGGGGGGAGTCTGGAGACCCAGTACTTC. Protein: CASSSGGSLETQYF.

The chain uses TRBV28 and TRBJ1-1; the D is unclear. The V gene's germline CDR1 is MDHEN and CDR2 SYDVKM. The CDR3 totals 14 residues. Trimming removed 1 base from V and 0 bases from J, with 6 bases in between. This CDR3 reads CASSLYGMNTEAFF. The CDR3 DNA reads TGTGCCAGCAGTTTATACGGGATGAACACTGAAGCTTTCTTT.

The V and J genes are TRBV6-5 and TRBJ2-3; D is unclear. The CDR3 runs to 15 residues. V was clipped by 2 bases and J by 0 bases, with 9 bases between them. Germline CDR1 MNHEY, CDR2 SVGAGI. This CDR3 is CASSYASDSTDTQYF. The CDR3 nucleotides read TGTGCCAGCAGTTACGCGTCGGACAGCACAGATACGCAGTATTTT.

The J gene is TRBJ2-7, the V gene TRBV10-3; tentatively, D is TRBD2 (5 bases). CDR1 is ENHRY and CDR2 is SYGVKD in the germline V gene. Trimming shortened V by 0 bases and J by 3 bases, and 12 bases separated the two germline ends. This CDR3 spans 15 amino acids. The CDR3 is CAISESPGVGYEQYF. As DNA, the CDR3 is TGTGCCATCAGTGAGTCGCCCGGGGTGGGCTACGAGCAGTACTTC.

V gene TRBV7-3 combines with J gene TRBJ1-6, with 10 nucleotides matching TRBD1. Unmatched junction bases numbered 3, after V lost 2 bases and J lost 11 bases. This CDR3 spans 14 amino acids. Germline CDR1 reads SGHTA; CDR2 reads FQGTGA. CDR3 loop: CASSLGQGVTPLHF. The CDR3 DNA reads TGTGCCAGCAGCTTAGGACAGGGGGTAACACCCCTCCACTTT.

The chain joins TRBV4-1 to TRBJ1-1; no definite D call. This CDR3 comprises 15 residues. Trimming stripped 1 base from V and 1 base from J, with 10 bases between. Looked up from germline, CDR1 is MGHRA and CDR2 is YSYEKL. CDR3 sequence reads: CASSQVQDPNTEAFF. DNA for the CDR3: TGCGCCAGCAGCCAAGTCCAGGATCCGAACACTGAAGCTTTCTTT.

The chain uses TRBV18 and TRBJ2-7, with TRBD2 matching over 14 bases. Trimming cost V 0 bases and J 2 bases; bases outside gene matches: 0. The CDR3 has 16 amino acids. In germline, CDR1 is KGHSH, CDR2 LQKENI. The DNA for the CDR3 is TGTGCCAGCTCACCACCGACTAGCGGGGGGGCCTACGAGCAGTACTTC. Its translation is CASSPPTSGGAYEQYF.

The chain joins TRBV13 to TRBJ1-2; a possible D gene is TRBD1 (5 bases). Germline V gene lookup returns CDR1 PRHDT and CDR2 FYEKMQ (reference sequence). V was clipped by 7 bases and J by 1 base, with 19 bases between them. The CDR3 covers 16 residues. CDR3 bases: TGTGCCAGCATCCGGAGGGAGGGGTCCCATAACTATGGCTACACCTTC. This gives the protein CASIRREGSHNYGYTF. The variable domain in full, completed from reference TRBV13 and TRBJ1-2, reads AAGVIQSPRHLIKEKRETATLKCYPIPRHDTVYWYQQGPGQDPQFLISFYEKMQSDKGSIPDRFSAQQFSDYHSELNMSSLELGDSALYFCASIRREGSHNYGYTFGSGTRLTVV.

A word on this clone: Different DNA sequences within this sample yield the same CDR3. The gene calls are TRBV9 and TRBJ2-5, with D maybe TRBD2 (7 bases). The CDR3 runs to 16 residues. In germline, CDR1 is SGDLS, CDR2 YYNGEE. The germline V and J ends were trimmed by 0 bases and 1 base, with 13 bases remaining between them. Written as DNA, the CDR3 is TGTGCCAGCAGCGTAGGGGCGGGGGCTCCCCAAGAGACCCAGTACTTC. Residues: CASSVGAGAPQETQYF.

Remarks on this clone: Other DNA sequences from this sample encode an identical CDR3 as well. The CDR3 region is CASSISGGTYEQYF. The CDR3 bases are TGTGCCAGTAGTATCAGTGGCGGTACCTACGAGCAGTACTTC. The V call is TRBV19, the J call TRBJ2-7, with unresolved D. Germline V lookup: CDR1 LNHDA, CDR2 SQIVND (reference sequence). With 3 bases removed from V and 2 bases from J, the gap between germline ends came to 11 bases. This CDR3 region has 14 residues.

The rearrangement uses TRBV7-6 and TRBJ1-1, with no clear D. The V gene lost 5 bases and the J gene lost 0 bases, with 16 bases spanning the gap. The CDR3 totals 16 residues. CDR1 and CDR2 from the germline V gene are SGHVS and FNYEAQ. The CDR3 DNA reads TGTGCCAGCAGCCCGCTTCGGGGTACGATGAACACTGAAGCTTTCTTT. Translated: CASSPLRGTMNTEAFF.